This T cell receptor (beta chain) was retrieved from a study of blood T cells in healthy people across ages. A J-beta primer mix and a sample-barcoded 5' primer were used in a second PCR of roughly 7 to 12 cycles. One entry per CDR3 protein, called by TCRdb with MiXCR from the 5' RACE reads. The sample includes roughly 1.7 million distinct CDR3 sequences, around 35% of them seen just once. Concerning this clonotype itself: As yet, its antigen is unknown.

The CDR3 has 16 residues. The V segment lost 5 bases and the J segment 8 bases; nucleotides outside the gene matches: 17. Germline V gives CDR1 MNHEY, CDR2 SVGEGT. Notes on the study in general: As naive T cell percentage varied, TCR beta diversity correlated strongly with it.

The TCR sequence derives from a woman aged 25 to 39 in good health. The rearrangement joins TRBV6-2 or TRBV6-3 to TRBJ1-2, with 7 bases lining up with TRBD1. The specimen sequenced was blood. CDR3 nucleotides: TGTGCCAGCAGTCGCTGGATGACAGGGCTGAATGTGGGCTACACCTTC. Protein product: CASSRWMTGLNVGYTF.